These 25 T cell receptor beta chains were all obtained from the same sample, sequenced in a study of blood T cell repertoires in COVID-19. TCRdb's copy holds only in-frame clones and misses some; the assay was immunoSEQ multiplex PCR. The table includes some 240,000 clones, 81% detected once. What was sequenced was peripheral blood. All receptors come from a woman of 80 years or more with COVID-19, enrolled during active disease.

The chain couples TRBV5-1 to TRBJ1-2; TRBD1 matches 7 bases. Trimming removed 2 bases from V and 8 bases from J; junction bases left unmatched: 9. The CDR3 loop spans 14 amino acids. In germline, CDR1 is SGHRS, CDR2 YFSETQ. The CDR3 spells CASSFGGTAYGYTF. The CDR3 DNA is TGCGCCAGCAGCTTTGGCGGGACAGCCTACGGCTACACCTTC.

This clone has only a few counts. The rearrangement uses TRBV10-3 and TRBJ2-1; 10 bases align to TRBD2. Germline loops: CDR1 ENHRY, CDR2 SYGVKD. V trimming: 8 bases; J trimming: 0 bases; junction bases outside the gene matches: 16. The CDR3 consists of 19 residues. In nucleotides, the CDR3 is TGTGCCATCGGAGCCGGGACTAGCGTTACGGCAAGCTCCTACAATGAGCAGTTCTTC. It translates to CAIGAGTSVTASSYNEQFF.

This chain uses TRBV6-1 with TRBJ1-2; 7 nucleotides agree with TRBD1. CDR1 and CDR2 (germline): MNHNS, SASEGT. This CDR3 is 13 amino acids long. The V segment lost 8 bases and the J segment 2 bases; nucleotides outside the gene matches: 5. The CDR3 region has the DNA TGTGCCAGCCGGGACAGCTTAAACTATGGCTACACCTTC. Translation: CASRDSLNYGYTF.

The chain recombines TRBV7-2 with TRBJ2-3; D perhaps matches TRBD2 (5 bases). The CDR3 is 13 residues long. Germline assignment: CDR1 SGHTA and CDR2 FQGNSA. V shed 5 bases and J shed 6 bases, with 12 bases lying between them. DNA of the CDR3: TGTGCCAGCAGCCCGGGGTTTGCTGATACGCAGTATTTT. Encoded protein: CASSPGFADTQYF.

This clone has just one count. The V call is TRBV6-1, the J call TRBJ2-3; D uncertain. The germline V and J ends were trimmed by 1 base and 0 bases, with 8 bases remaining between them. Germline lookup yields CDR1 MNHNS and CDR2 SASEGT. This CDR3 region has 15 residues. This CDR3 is CASSEEPLSTDTQYF. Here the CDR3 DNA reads TGTGCCAGCAGTGAAGAGCCCCTAAGCACAGATACGCAGTATTTT.

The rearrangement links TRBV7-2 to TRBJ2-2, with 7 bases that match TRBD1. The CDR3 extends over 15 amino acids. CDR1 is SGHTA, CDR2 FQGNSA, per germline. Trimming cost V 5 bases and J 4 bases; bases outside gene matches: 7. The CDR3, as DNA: TGTGCCAGCAGCCTCGCACCAGGGGGCACCGGGGAGCTGTTTTTT. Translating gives CASSLAPGGTGELFF.

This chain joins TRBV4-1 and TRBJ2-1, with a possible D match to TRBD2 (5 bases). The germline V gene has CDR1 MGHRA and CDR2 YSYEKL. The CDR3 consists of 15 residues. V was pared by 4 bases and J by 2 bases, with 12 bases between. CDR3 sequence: CASSRTGSTYNEQFF. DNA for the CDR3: TGCGCCAGCAGCCGGACGGGGTCGACCTACAATGAGCAGTTCTTC.

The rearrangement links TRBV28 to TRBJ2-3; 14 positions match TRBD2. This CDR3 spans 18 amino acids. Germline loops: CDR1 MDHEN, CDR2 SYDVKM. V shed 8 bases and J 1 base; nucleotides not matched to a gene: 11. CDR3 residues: CASGTSGRGLGGTDTQYF. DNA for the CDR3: TGTGCCAGCGGGACTAGCGGGAGAGGGTTGGGGGGCACAGATACGCAGTATTTT.

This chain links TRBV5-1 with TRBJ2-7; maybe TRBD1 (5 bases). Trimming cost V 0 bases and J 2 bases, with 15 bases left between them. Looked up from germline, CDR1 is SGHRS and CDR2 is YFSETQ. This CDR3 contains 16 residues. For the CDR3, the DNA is TGCGCCAGCAGCTTGGTCGTGACAGATAATACCTACGAGCAGTACTTC. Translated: CASSLVVTDNTYEQYF.

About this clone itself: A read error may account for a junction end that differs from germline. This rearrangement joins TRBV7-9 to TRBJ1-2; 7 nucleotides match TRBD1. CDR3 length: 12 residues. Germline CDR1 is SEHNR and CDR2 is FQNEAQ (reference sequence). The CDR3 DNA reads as TGTGCCAGCAGCCTCCATGGACAGGTCCTTATCTTC. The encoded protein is CASSLHGQVLIF. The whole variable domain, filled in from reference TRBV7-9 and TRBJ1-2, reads DTGVSQNPRHKITKRGQNVTFRCDPISEHNRLYWYRQTLGQGPEFLTYFQNEAQLEKSRLLSDRFSAERPKGSFSTLEIQRTEQGDSAMYLCASSLHGQVLIFGSGTRLTVV.

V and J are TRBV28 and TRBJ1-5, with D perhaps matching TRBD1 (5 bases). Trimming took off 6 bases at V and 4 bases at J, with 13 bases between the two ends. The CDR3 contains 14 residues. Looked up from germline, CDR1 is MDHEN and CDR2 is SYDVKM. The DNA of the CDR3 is TGTGCCAGCAGCTACGAGACAGTTAATCAGCCCCAGCATTTT. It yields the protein CASSYETVNQPQHF.

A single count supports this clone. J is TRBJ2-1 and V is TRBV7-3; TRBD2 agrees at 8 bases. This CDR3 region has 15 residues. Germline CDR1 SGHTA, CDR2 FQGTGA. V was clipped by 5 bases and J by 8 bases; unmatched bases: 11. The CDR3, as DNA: TGTGCCAGCAGCCCCTCATCGGCGGGAGGTTATGAGCAGTTCTTC. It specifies CASSPSSAGGYEQFF.

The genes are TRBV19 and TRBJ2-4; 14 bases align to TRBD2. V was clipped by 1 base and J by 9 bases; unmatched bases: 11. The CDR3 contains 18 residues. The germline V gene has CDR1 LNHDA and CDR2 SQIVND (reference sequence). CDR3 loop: CASSIGGTSGGRGGIQYF. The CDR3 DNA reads TGTGCCAGTAGTATAGGAGGGACTAGCGGGGGCCGAGGGGGCATTCAGTACTTC. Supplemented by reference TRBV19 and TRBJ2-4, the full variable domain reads DGGITQSPKYLFRKEGQNVTLSCEQNLNHDAMYWYRQDPGQGLRLIYYSQIVNDFQKGDIAEGYSVSREKKESFPLTVTSAQKNPTAFYLCASSIGGTSGGRGGIQYFGAGTRLSVL.

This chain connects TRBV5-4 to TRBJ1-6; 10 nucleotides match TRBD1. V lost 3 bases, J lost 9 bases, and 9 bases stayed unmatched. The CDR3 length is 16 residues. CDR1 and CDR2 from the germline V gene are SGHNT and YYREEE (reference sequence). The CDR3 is CASSSISGTGVSPLHF. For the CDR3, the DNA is TGTGCCAGCAGCTCCATCTCCGGGACAGGGGTTTCACCCCTCCACTTT.

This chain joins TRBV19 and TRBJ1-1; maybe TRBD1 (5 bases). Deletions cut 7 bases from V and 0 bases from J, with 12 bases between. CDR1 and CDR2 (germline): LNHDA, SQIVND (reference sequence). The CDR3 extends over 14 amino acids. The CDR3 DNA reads TGTGCCAGTAAGCGGGGGAGCATGAACACTGAAGCTTTCTTT. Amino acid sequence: CASKRGSMNTEAFF.

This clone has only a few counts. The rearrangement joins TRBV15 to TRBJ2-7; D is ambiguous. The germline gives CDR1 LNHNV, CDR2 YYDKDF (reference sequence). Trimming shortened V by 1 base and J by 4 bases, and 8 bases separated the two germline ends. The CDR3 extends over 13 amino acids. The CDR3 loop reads CATSRGPEYEQYF. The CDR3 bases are TGTGCCACCAGCAGAGGTCCGGAGTACGAGCAGTACTTC.

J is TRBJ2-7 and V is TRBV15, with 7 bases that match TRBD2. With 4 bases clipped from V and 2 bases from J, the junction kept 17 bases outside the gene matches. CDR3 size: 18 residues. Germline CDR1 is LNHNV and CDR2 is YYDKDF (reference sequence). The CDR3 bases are TGTGCCACCAGCACAGACCGTTGGAGGGCGGGGGATACCTACGAGCAGTACTTC. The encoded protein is CATSTDRWRAGDTYEQYF. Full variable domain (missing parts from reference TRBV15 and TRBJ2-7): DAMVIQNPRYQVTQFGKPVTLSCSQTLNHNVMYWYQQKSSQAPKLLFHYYDKDFNNEADTPDNFQSRRPNTSFCFLDIRSPGLGDTAMYLCATSTDRWRAGDTYEQYFGPGTRLTVT.

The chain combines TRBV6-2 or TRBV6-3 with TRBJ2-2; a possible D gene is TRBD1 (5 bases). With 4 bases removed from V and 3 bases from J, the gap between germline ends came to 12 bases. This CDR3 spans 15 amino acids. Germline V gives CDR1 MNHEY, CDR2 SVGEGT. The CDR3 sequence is CASSLPTVDTGELFF. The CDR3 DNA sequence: TGTGCCAGCAGTTTGCCGACAGTCGACACCGGGGAGCTGTTTTTT.

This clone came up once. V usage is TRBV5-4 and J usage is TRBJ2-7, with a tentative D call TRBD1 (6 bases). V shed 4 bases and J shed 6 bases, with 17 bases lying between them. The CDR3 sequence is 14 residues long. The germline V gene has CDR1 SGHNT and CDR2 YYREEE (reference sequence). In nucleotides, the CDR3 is TGTGCCAGCAGCCCAGGGGTGGACCCCCTCGAGCAGTACTTC. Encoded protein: CASSPGVDPLEQYF.

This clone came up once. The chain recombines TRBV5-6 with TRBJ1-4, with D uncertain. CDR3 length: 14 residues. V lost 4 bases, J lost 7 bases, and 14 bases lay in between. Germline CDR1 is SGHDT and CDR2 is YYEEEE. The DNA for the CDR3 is TGTGCCAGCAGCCCACCGGGATTAAGTGAAAAACTGTTTTTT. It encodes CASSPPGLSEKLFF.

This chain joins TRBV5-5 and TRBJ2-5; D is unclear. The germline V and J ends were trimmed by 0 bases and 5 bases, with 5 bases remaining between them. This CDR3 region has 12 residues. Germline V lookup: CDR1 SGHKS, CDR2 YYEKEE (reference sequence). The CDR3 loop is CASSLAVETQYF. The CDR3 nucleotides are TGTGCCAGCAGCTTGGCGGTGGAGACCCAGTACTTC.

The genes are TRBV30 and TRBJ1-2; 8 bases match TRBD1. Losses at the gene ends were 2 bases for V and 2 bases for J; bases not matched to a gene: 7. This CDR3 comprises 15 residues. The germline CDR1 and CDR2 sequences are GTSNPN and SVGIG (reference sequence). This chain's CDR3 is CAWSLQGAPNYGYTF. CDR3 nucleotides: TGTGCCTGGAGTCTTCAGGGGGCGCCCAACTATGGCTACACCTTC.

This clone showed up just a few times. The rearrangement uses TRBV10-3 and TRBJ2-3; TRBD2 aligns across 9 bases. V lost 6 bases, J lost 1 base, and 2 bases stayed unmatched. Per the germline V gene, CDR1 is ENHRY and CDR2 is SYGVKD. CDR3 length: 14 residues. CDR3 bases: TGTGCCATCAGCAAGCGGGAGGGCACAGATACGCAGTATTTT. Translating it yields CAISKREGTDTQYF.

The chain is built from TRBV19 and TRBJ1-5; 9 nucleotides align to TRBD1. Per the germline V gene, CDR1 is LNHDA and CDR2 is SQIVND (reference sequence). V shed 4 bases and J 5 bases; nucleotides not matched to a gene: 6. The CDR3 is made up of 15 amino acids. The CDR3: CASSTPGQGYQPQHF. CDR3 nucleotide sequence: TGTGCCAGTAGTACCCCCGGACAGGGGTATCAGCCCCAGCATTTT.

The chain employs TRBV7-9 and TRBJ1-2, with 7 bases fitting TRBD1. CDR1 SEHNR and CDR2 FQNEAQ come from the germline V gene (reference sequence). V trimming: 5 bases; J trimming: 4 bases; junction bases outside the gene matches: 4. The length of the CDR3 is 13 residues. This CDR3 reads CASSVGTVYGYTF. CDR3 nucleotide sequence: TGTGCCAGCAGCGTCGGGACAGTCTATGGCTACACCTTC.